This is a list of T cell receptor beta chains from one sample in a study of T cell changes during pregnancy in multiple sclerosis. TCRdb's table, derived via immunoSEQ multiplex PCR, lists solely in-frame clones and lacks some. The data hold around 70,000 clones, with around 94% observed a single time. Material: peripheral blood, obtained in the second trimester of pregnancy. Receptors originate from a female donor in good health, enrolled as a control in a pregnancy study. Each CDR3 is given with its conserved first and last residue. A D gene is named only where the DNA matches it firmly. Clone size, where shown, is once, few, many, or a class for clones that have expanded.

v_call	j_call	d_call	clone_size	cdr3_aa	cdr3_nt
TRBV2	TRBJ1-1	NA	NA	CASSEEHGIGTEAFF	TGTGCCAGCAGTGAAGAGCACGGGATTGGGACTGAAGCTTTCTTT
TRBV27	TRBJ1-5	NA	NA	CASRPSAGYEPQHF	TGTGCCAGCAGACCCTCGGCAGGGTACGAGCCCCAGCATTTT
TRBV7-2	TRBJ1-2	NA	NA	CASSLELGAASYGYTF	TGTGCCAGCAGCTTAGAGTTAGGGGCAGCAAGCTATGGCTACACCTTC
TRBV28	TRBJ2-3	NA	NA	CASRATDTQYF	TGTGCCAGCAGGGCCACAGATACGCAGTATTTT
TRBV6-4	TRBJ1-2	NA	NA	CASRRTANYGYTF	TGTGCCAGCAGAAGGACAGCTAACTATGGCTACACCTTC
TRBV5-1	TRBJ2-3	NA	once	CATRLTVADTQYF	TGCGCCACCCGATTGACAGTCGCAGATACGCAGTATTTT
TRBV4-2	TRBJ2-3	TRBD2	NA	CASSPRGAPDTQYF	TGTGCCAGCAGCCCGCGGGGGGCACCAGATACGCAGTATTTT
TRBV7-9	TRBJ1-1	NA	NA	CASSYRDTNTEAFF	TGTGCCAGCAGCTACCGGGACACCAACACTGAAGCTTTCTTT
TRBV5-8	TRBJ1-5	TRBD1	NA	CASSPTGSQPQHF	TGTGCCAGCAGCCCGACAGGGAGTCAGCCCCAGCATTTT
TRBV19	TRBJ1-1	TRBD1	NA	CASSDWDRGKTEAFF	TGTGCCAGTAGCGATTGGGACAGGGGGAAAACTGAAGCTTTCTTT
TRBV6-5	TRBJ1-2	NA	NA	CASSYSGTSDYGYTF	TGTGCCAGCAGTTACTCCGGGACAAGTGACTATGGCTACACCTTC
TRBV7-9	TRBJ2-1	TRBD1	NA	CASSYVRDRGQFF	TGTGCCAGCAGCTACGTCCGGGACAGGGGGCAGTTCTTC
TRBV18	TRBJ1-1	NA	medium-sized	CASSPTGYMNTEAFF	TGTGCCAGCTCACCCACAGGGTACATGAACACTGAAGCTTTCTTT
TRBV7-2	TRBJ1-3	NA	NA	CASSLGRSSGNTIYF	TGTGCCAGCAGCCTAGGGAGGAGCTCTGGAAACACCATATATTTT
TRBV27	TRBJ2-2	TRBD2	once	CASSSPQAGGDTGELFF	TGTGCCAGCAGTTCCCCCCAAGCGGGGGGCGACACCGGGGAGCTGTTTTTT
TRBV7-6	TRBJ2-2	NA	NA	CASSRGTVTGELFF	TGTGCCAGCAGCCGCGGGACAGTCACCGGGGAGCTGTTTTTT
TRBV18	TRBJ1-4	TRBD1	NA	CASSQGQGGEKLFF	TGTGCCAGCTCACAAGGACAGGGAGGTGAAAAACTGTTTTTT
TRBV9	TRBJ1-3	TRBD1	NA	CASSPRGLLGNTIYF	TGTGCCAGCAGTCCTAGGGGGCTTCTCGGAAACACCATATATTTT
TRBV2	TRBJ2-5	NA	NA	CASSDGGAQETQYF	TGTGCCAGCAGTGATGGGGGGGCCCAAGAGACCCAGTACTTC
TRBV7-2	TRBJ1-6	NA	NA	CASSSGHSPLHF	TGTGCCAGCAGCTCTGGGCATTCACCCCTCCACTTT
TRBV30	TRBJ1-4	NA	NA	CAGKENNEKLFF	TGTGCAGGAAAGGAGAATAATGAAAAACTGTTTTTT
TRBV20-1	TRBJ2-7	NA	NA	CSAQGQYEQYF	TGCAGTGCACAGGGCCAATACGAGCAGTACTTC
TRBV5-1	TRBJ1-6	TRBD1	NA	CASSLLAGGNSPLHF	TGCGCCAGCAGCCTCCTGGCAGGGGGCAATTCACCCCTCCACTTT